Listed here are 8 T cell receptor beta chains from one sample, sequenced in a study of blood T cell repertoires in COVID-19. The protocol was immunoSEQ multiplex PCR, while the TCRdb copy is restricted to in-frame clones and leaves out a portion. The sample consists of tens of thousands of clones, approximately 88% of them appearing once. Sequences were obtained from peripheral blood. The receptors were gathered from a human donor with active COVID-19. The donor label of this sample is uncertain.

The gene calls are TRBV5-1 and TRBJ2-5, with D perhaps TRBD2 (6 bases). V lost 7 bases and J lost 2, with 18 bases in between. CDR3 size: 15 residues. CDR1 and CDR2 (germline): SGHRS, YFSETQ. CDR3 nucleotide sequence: TGCGCCAGCGGCAAGGGAGGTGGAGGGCAAGAGACCCAGTACTTC. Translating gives CASGKGGGGQETQYF.

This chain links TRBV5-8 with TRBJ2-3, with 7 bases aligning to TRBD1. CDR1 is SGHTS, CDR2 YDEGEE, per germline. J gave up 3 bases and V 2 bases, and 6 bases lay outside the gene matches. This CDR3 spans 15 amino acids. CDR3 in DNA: TGTGCCAGCAGCTTAGGACAGGCAATTACAGATACGCAGTATTTT. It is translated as CASSLGQAITDTQYF.

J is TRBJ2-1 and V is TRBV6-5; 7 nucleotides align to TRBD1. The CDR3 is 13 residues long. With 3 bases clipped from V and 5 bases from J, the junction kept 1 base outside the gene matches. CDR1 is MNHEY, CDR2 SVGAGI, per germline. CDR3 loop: CASSYQGDNEQFF. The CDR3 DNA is TGTGCCAGCAGTTATCAGGGGGACAATGAGCAGTTCTTC.

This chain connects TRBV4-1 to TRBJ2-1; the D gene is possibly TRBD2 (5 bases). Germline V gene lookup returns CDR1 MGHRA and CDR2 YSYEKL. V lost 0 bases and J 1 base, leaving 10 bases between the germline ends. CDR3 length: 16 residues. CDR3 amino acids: CASSQEASWSYNEQFF. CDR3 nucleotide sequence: TGCGCCAGCAGCCAAGAGGCTAGCTGGTCCTACAATGAGCAGTTCTTC.

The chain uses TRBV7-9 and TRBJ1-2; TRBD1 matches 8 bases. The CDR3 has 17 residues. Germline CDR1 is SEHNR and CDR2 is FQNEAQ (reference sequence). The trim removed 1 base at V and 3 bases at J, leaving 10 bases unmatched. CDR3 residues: CASSLGASDRDDYGYTF. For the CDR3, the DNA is TGTGCCAGCAGCTTAGGCGCGTCGGACAGGGATGACTATGGCTACACCTTC.

The DNA of the CDR3 is TGTGCCAGCAGTCACGGGACATTTGCAACTAATGAAAAACTGTTTTTT. Its translation is CASSHGTFATNEKLFF. The chain carries TRBV6-6 and TRBJ1-4, with D possibly matching TRBD1 (6 bases). The V end lost 5 bases, the J end lost 0 bases, and 13 bases lay between the germline ends. The CDR3 totals 16 residues. Germline CDR1 is MNHNY and CDR2 is SVGAGI (reference sequence).

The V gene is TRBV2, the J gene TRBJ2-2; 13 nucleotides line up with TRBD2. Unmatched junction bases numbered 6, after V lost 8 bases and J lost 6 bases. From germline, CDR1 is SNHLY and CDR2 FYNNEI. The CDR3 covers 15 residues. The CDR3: CASGGLAGEPGELFF. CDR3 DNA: TGTGCCAGCGGCGGACTAGCGGGAGAACCCGGGGAGCTGTTTTTT.

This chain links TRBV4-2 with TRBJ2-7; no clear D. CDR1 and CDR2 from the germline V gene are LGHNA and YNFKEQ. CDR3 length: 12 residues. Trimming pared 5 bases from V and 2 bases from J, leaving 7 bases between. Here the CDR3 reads CASSSTTYEQYF. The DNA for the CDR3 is TGTGCCAGCAGCTCCACAACCTACGAGCAGTACTTC.